This is a list of T cell receptor beta chains from one sample in a study of blood T cell repertoires in COVID-19. Assay used: immunoSEQ multiplex PCR; TCRdb lists only in-frame clones, some missing. The data show some 97,000 clones, roughly 85% seen once. The sample taken for sequencing was peripheral blood. The receptors shown here come from a man in his 70s with active or convalescent COVID-19. The conserved cysteine and the conserved F or W are not part of the CDR3 here. Fields, in order: J gene, D gene, V gene, CDR3 protein. D genes are given only for firm matches.

J: TRBJ1-1
D: TRBD1
V: TRBV6-5
CDR3: ASRGVGQSDPF

J: TRBJ1-3
D: NA
V: TRBV4-3
CDR3: ASSQLTGGTGNTIY

J: TRBJ2-5
D: TRBD1
V: TRBV7-8
CDR3: ASAPRQGGETQY

J: TRBJ2-1
D: TRBD2
V: TRBV5-6
CDR3: ASSFLPRSGAYNEQF

J: TRBJ1-2
D: TRBD1
V: TRBV3-1/TRBV3-2
CDR3: ASRPGGAYGYT

J: TRBJ2-2
D: TRBD2
V: TRBV5-1
CDR3: ASSSVAGVAGELF

J: TRBJ2-2
D: NA
V: TRBV19
CDR3: ASTQPWRRDTGELF

J: TRBJ1-1
D: NA
V: TRBV11-2
CDR3: ASSLGGGGPNTEAF

J: TRBJ2-2
D: NA
V: TRBV7-2
CDR3: ASSLWSGGGGELF

J: TRBJ1-1
D: NA
V: TRBV19
CDR3: ASTIRGVGTEAF

J: TRBJ2-1
D: TRBD1
V: TRBV6-6
CDR3: VTGQGSSYNEQF

J: TRBJ1-2
D: TRBD1
V: TRBV30
CDR3: AWSVQGDGYT

J: TRBJ2-7
D: NA
V: TRBV3-1/TRBV3-2
CDR3: ASSRGVGREQY

J: TRBJ1-2
D: NA
V: TRBV30
CDR3: AWSVGHGYT

J: TRBJ2-6
D: NA
V: TRBV6-5
CDR3: ASSSPLPGANVLT

J: TRBJ1-1
D: NA
V: TRBV19
CDR3: ASTTLDRSPSTEAF

J: TRBJ1-2
D: TRBD1
V: TRBV30
CDR3: ARKTGPGGYT

J: TRBJ1-2
D: NA
V: TRBV3-1/TRBV3-2
CDR3: ASRTANYGYT

J: TRBJ2-7
D: NA
V: TRBV15
CDR3: ATSKGTGAYEQY

J: TRBJ2-1
D: NA
V: TRBV7-9
CDR3: ASSLMKEDNEQF

J: TRBJ1-5
D: NA
V: TRBV6-5
CDR3: ASSYSGTTNQPQH

J: TRBJ2-5
D: TRBD2
V: TRBV5-5
CDR3: ASSLGTSSLETQY